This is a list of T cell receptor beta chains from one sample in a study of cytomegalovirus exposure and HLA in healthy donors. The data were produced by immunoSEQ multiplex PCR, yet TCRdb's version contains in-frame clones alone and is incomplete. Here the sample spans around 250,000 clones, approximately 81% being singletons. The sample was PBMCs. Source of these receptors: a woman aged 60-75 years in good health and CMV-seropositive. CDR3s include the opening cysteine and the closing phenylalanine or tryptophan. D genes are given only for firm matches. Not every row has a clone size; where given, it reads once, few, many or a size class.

CASSHGHPNTEAFF | TGCGCCAGCAGCCATGGACACCCGAACACTGAAGCTTTCTTT | TRBJ1-1 | TRBV5-1 | - | -
CASRSGGYEQYF | TGTGCCAGCAGATCGGGGGGATACGAGCAGTACTTC | TRBJ2-7 | TRBV28 | TRBD2 | -
CASSTGGLEAFF | TGTGCCAGTAGTACGGGAGGGCTTGAAGCTTTCTTT | TRBJ1-1 | TRBV19 | - | -
CASSQEARGNTEAFF | TGCGCCAGCAGCCAAGAGGCCAGGGGGAACACTGAAGCTTTCTTT | TRBJ1-1 | TRBV4-1 | - | -
CASGLNVRETQYF | TGTGCTAGTGGTTTAAACGTCCGGGAGACCCAGTACTTC | TRBJ2-5 | TRBV12-5 | - | -
CASSYSGTDYEQYF | TGCGCCAGCAGCTACTCCGGGACAGATTACGAGCAGTACTTC | TRBJ2-7 | TRBV5-1 | TRBD1 | -
CASREGGAYGYTF | TGTGCCAGCAGGGAGGGGGGGGCCTATGGCTACACCTTC | TRBJ1-2 | TRBV28 | - | -
CASSFSGPGNQPQHF | TGTGCCAGCAGCTTTTCAGGGCCGGGCAATCAGCCCCAGCATTTT | TRBJ1-5 | TRBV5-6 | - | -
CASSGAWGEQYF | TGTGCCAGCAGTGGGGCTTGGGGCGAGCAGTACTTC | TRBJ2-7 | TRBV28 | - | -
CASSGSGKGAGELFF | TGTGCCAGCAGTGGTAGCGGGAAGGGGGCCGGGGAGCTGTTTTTT | TRBJ2-2 | TRBV2 | TRBD2 | -
CASSPGQGAEAFF | TGTGCCAGCAGCCCGGGACAGGGGGCTGAAGCTTTCTTT | TRBJ1-1 | TRBV7-7 | TRBD1 | -
CASIAGGSDTIYF | TGTGCCAGCATAGCAGGGGGCTCGGACACCATATATTTT | TRBJ1-3 | TRBV28 | TRBD1 | few